The 11 T cell receptor beta chains in this list originate from one sample, sequenced in a study of technical replicates of blood from several donors. Generated by immunoSEQ multiplex PCR, the TCRdb table keeps only in-frame clones and is missing some. This sample yields some 87,000 clones, of which about 97% are seen a single time; 0.15% to 0.2% belongs to the top ten. Sequencing was carried out using T cells isolated from PBMCs. The receptors derive from a human donor in good health.

The gene calls are TRBV5-1 and TRBJ2-7, with D possibly matching TRBD1 (6 bases). Germline CDR1 reads SGHRS; CDR2 reads YFSETQ. Trimming removed 0 bases at V and 7 bases at J, with 20 bases between. This CDR3 has 16 residues. The CDR3 reads CASSLGVFHQGQEQYF. In nucleotides, the CDR3 is TGCGCCAGCAGCTTGGGCGTTTTTCATCAGGGGCAGGAGCAGTACTTC.

This sequence joins TRBV25-1 and TRBJ2-2; 7 bases line up with TRBD1. The V gene end was trimmed by 5 bases and the J gene end by 7 bases; junction bases not matched to a gene: 7. Germline V gene lookup returns CDR1 MGHDK and CDR2 SYGVNS. The CDR3 length is 14 residues. CDR3 in DNA: TGTGCCAGCAGTTGGCAGGGGGACGGCGGGGAGCTGTTTTTT. It translates to CASSWQGDGGELFF.

This chain connects TRBV28 to TRBJ2-1; TRBD1 might be the D (5 bases). This CDR3 region has 16 residues. The ends were cut back, 1 base at V and 5 bases at J, with 15 bases in the middle. Germline CDR1 reads MDHEN; CDR2 reads SYDVKM. The CDR3 DNA follows: TGTGCCAGCAGTTTATATTTTGGGGCGATGAACAATGAGCAGTTCTTC. It is translated as CASSLYFGAMNNEQFF.

The CDR3 spells CASSSRDRGLADTQYF. For the CDR3, the DNA is TGTGCCAGCAGCTCCCGGGACAGGGGGCTTGCAGATACGCAGTATTTT. The V call is TRBV13, the J call TRBJ2-3, with TRBD1 identical over 12 bases. Germline trimming cut 4 bases from V and 4 bases from J; bases unmatched to any gene: 6. This CDR3 has 16 residues. Germline CDR1 reads PRHDT; CDR2 reads FYEKMQ (reference sequence).

J is TRBJ2-1 and V is TRBV15, with 10 bases matching TRBD2. From germline, CDR1 is LNHNV and CDR2 YYDKDF (reference sequence). The CDR3 sequence is 14 residues long. J was trimmed by 7 bases and V by 0 bases; bases with no gene match: 0. In DNA form, the CDR3 reads TGTGCCACCAGCAGAGAAGCGGGGGGGAATGAGCAGTTCTTC. It codes for CATSREAGGNEQFF.

V is TRBV4-1 and J is TRBJ2-1; 7 positions match TRBD1. The J segment lost 8 bases and the V segment lost 1 base, leaving 5 bases of the junction unmatched. Looked up from germline, CDR1 is MGHRA and CDR2 is YSYEKL. The CDR3 loop spans 14 amino acids. The CDR3 is CASSQGTGLDEQFF. The CDR3 DNA follows: TGCGCCAGCAGCCAAGGGACAGGCCTGGATGAGCAGTTCTTC.

The sample holds one count of this clone. The chain recombines TRBV30 with TRBJ1-2, with no clear D. V shed 0 bases and J shed 8 bases, with 13 bases lying between them. This CDR3 region has 13 residues. Germline assignment: CDR1 GTSNPN and CDR2 SVGIG (reference sequence). The CDR3 sequence: CAWSVLNQSGYTF. CDR3 DNA sequence: TGTGCCTGGAGTGTACTAAATCAGAGCGGCTACACCTTC. The full variable domain, rest sourced from reference TRBV30 and TRBJ1-2, is SQTIHQWPATLVQPVGSPLSLECTVEGTSNPNLYWYRQAAGRGLQLLFYSVGIGQISSEVPQNLSASRPQDRQFILSSKKLLLSDSGFYLCAWSVLNQSGYTFGSGTRLTVV.

The chain combines TRBV11-3 with TRBJ1-5, with 8 bases identical to TRBD1. Germline V lookup: CDR1 SGHNT, CDR2 YENEEA. The CDR3 is made up of 16 amino acids. V trimming: 1 base; J trimming: 7 bases; junction bases outside the gene matches: 9. Here the CDR3 reads CASSLAPGQALQPQHF. The CDR3 DNA reads TGTGCCAGCAGCTTAGCGCCGGGACAGGCCTTACAGCCCCAGCATTTT.

The gene calls are TRBV4-1 and TRBJ2-6; D remains ambiguous. CDR1 is MGHRA, CDR2 YSYEKL, per germline. Deletions cut 0 bases from V and 0 bases from J, with 12 bases between. CDR3 length: 18 residues. The CDR3 DNA reads as TGCGCCAGCAGCCAAGATTCAGGTCTTAGCTCTGGGGCCAACGTCCTGACTTTC. It encodes CASSQDSGLSSGANVLTF.

Here the CDR3 reads CASSFQGADEQYF. CDR3 DNA sequence: TGTGCCAGCAGCTTCCAGGGGGCGGACGAGCAGTACTTC. The chain links TRBV5-4 to TRBJ2-7; 8 nucleotides align to TRBD1. V lost 2 bases, J lost 5 bases, and 3 bases stayed unmatched. This CDR3 has 13 residues. Germline lookup yields CDR1 SGHNT and CDR2 YYREEE (reference sequence).

This clone was picked up one time. The rearrangement uses TRBV2 and TRBJ2-7; D uncertain. The length of the CDR3 is 13 residues. Germline lookup yields CDR1 SNHLY and CDR2 FYNNEI. The V end lost 10 bases, the J end lost 2 bases, and 15 bases lay between the germline ends. This CDR3 is CATEDSLAYEQYF. The CDR3 DNA sequence: TGTGCCACAGAGGATAGCTTAGCCTACGAGCAGTACTTC.